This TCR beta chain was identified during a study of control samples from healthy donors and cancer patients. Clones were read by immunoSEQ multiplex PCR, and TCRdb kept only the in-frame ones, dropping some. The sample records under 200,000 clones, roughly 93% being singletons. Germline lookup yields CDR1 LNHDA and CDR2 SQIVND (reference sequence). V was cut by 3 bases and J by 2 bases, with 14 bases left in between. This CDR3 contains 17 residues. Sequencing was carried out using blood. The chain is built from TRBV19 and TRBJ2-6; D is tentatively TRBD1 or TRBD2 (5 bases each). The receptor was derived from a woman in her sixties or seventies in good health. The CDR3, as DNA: TGTGCCAGTAGTATTTGGGGGAAAAAGGCTGGGGCCAACGTCCTGACTTTC. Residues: CASSIWGKKAGANVLTF. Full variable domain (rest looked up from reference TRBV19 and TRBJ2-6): DGGITQSPKYLFRKEGQNVTLSCEQNLNHDAMYWYRQDPGQGLRLIYYSQIVNDFQKGDIAEGYSVSREKKESFPLTVTSAQKNPTAFYLCASSIWGKKAGANVLTFGAGSRLTVL.